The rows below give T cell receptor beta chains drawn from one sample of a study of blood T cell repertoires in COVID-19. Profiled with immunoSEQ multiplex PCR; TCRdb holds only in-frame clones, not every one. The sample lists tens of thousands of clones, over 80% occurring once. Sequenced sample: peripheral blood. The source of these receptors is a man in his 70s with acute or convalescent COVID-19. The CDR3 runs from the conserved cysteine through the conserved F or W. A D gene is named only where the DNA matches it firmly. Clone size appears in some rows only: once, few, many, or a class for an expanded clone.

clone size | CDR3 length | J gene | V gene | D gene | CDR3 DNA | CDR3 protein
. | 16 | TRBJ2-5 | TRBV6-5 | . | TGTGCCAGCAGTTACTCTAATGGTCTGGGGAGAGAGACCCAGTACTTC | CASSYSNGLGRETQYF
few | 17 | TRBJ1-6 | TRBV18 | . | TGTGCCAGCTCACCGACCGGTGGGGTGGGGAGTGATTCACCCCTCCACTTT | CASSPTGGVGSDSPLHF
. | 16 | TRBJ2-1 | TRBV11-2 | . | TGTGCCAGCAGCTTTGGACATGGACAGCTCTACAATGAGCAGTTCTTC | CASSFGHGQLYNEQFF
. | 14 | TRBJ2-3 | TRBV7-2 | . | TGTGCCAGCAGACCGCCGGGGGGCGGCGGGGGAGCGTATTTT | CASRPPGGGGGAYF
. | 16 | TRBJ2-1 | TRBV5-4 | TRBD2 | TGTGCCAGCAAGTCCGGCGGGGGGACCGGCGGCAATGAGCAGTTCTTC | CASKSGGGTGGNEQFF
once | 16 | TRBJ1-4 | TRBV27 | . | TGTGCCAGCAGTTTCCGGGGGGGTGCAACTAATGAAAAACTGTTTTTT | CASSFRGGATNEKLFF
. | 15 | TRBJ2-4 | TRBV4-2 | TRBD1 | TGTGCCAGCAGTTCGGGGGACAGGGGCCCTAGTATTCAGTACTTC | CASSSGDRGPSIQYF
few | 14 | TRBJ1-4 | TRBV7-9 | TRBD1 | TGTGCCAGCAGCGCGACAGGGGGCACTGAAAAACTGTTTTTT | CASSATGGTEKLFF
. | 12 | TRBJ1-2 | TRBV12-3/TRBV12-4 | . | TGTGCCAGCAGTCACGAGAACTATGGCTACACCTTC | CASSHENYGYTF
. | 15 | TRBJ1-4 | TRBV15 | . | TGTGCAACCACGAATCGGGGGTCCCCAAATGAAAAACTGTTTTTT | CATTNRGSPNEKLFF
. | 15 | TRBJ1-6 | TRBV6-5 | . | TGTGCCAGCAGTTACTCCACAGGGCTTGGTTCACCCCTCCACTTT | CASSYSTGLGSPLHF
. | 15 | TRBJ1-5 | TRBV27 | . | TGTGCCAGCAGCCCGAGGGGAGGTAGCAATCAGCCCCAGCATTTT | CASSPRGGSNQPQHF
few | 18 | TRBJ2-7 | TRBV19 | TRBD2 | TGTGCCAGTAGTGCCTCCCGACTAGCGGGGGGCTTCTCCTACGAGCAGTACTTC | CASSASRLAGGFSYEQYF
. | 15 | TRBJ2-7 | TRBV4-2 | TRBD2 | TGTGCCAGCAGCCTCGGGGGGGCCTCCGCATACGAGCAGTACTTC | CASSLGGASAYEQYF
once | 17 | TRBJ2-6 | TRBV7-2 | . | TGTGCCAGCAGTTGGACGGGAGTTTACTCTGGGGCCAACGTCCTGACTTTC | CASSWTGVYSGANVLTF
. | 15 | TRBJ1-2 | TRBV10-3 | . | TGTGCCATCAGTGAGTCTGACGGGAGATTCTATGGCTACACCTTC | CAISESDGRFYGYTF
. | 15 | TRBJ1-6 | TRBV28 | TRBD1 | TGTGCCAGCAGTGGGGACAGATCCTCAGATTCACCCCTCCACTTT | CASSGDRSSDSPLHF
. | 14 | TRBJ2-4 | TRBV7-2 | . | TGTGCCAGCAGCTTAGGGGGCGGCAAAAACATTCAGTACTTC | CASSLGGGKNIQYF
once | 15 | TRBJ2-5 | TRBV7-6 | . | TGTGCCAGCAGCTTAGCTGACGGCCGGGAGGAGACCCAGTACTTC | CASSLADGREETQYF
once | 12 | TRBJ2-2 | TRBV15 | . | TGTGCCACCAGCAGAGAACTCGGGGAGCTGTTTTTT | CATSRELGELFF
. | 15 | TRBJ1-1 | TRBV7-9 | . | TGTGCCAGCAGCCCCGGAACGGGAGGGAACACTGAAGCTTTCTTT | CASSPGTGGNTEAFF
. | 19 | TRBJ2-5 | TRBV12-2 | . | TGTGCAAGTCGCATAAAAGTAACGGGACAGGGGGAATCGGGGGAGACCCAGTACTTC | CASRIKVTGQGESGETQYF
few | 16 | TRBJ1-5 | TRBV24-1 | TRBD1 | TGTGCCACCAGTGAGTACAGGGGTTGGGGCAATCAGCCCCAGCATTTT | CATSEYRGWGNQPQHF
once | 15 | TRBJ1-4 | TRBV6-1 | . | TGTGCCAGCAGTGAAGCGGGGTCCGGGAGCGAAAAACTGTTTTTT | CASSEAGSGSEKLFF
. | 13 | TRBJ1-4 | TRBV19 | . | TGTGCCAGTATGGGTTTACAGGCGGAAAAACTGTTTTTT | CASMGLQAEKLFF
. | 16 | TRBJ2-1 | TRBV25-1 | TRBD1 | TGTGCCAGCAGTGACGGGGGCAGGGGGCTTTTAGATGAGCAGTTCTTC | CASSDGGRGLLDEQFF
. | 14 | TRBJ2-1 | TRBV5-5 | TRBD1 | TGTGCCAGCAGCCAGGGACAGGGTGGGCTAGGGCAGTTCTTC | CASSQGQGGLGQFF
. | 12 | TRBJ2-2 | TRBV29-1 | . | TGCAGCGTTGAAGAGACAGAGACGGGGCTGTTTTTT | CSVEETETGLFF
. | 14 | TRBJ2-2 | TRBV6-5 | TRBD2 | TGTGCCAGCAAGCGGGGGGGTAACACCGGGGAGCTGTTTTTT | CASKRGGNTGELFF
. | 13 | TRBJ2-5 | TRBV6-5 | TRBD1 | TGTGCCAGCAGTTCCGGGACAGGGGAGACCCAGTACTTC | CASSSGTGETQYF
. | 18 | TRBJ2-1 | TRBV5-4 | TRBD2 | TGTGCCAGCAGCTTGGATCCGACTAGCGGGGTAGCGTACAATGAGCAGTTCTTC | CASSLDPTSGVAYNEQFF
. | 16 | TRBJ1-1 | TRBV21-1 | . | TGTGCCAGCAGCAAAGTTTATCCAGGTCGGTCCACTGAAGCTTTCTTT | CASSKVYPGRSTEAFF
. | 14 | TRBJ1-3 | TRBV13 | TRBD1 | TGTGCCAGCAGCCGACAGGGATCTGGAAACACCATATATTTT | CASSRQGSGNTIYF